The following is a TCR beta chain sequence with its context. Participants' own reports of clinical history determined their cohort assignment. Repertoires were generated with immunoSEQ multiplex PCR, while TCRdb's copy carries only in-frame clones and drops some. The data hold a few hundred thousand clones, with approximately 75% observed a single time. These data come from a study of blood T cell repertoires in COVID-19. Germline V CDR1 and CDR2: SGHRS, YFSETQ. This CDR3 is 15 amino acids long. Trimming took off 0 bases at V and 1 base at J, with 8 bases between the two ends. The chain links TRBV5-1 to TRBJ2-1; D might be TRBD1 (6 bases). Sample: PBMCs or T cells enriched from blood (not recorded which). This clonotype was sampled from a middle-aged man who had recovered from COVID-19. CDR3 amino acids: CASSLGGTSYNEQFF. In nucleotides, the CDR3 is TGCGCCAGCAGCTTGGGGGGGACATCCTACAATGAGCAGTTCTTC.